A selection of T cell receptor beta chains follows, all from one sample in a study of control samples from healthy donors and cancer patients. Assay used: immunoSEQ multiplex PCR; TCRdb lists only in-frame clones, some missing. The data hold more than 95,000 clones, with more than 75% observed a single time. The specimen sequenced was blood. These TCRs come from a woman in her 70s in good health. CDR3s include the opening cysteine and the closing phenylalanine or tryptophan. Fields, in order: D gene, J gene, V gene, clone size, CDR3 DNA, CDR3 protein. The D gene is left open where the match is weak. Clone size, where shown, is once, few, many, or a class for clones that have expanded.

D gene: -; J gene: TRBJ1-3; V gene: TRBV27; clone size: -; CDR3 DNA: TGTGCCAGCAGCCCAGACTGGAGCTCTGGAAACACCATATATTTT; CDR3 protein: CASSPDWSSGNTIYF
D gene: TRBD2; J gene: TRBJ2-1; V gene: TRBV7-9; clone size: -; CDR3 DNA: TGTGCCAGCAGCTCTGTCCGGCGGGGGAACAATGAGCAGTTCTTC; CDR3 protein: CASSSVRRGNNEQFF
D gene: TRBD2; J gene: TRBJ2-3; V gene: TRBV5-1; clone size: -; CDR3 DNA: TGCGCCAGCAGCTTGCCGAGCGGGGGGGCCGGAGATACGCAGTATTTT; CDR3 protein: CASSLPSGGAGDTQYF
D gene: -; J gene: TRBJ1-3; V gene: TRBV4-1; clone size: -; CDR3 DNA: TGCGCCAGCAGCCAAGGAAGGGGTCGGGATGGAAACACCATATATTTT; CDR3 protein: CASSQGRGRDGNTIYF
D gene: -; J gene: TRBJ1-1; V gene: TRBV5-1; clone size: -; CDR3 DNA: TGCGCCAGCAGCTTGGATCTCGGGGCGAACACTGAAGCTTTCTTT; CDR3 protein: CASSLDLGANTEAFF
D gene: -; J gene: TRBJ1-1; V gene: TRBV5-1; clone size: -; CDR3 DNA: TGCGCCAGCAGCTTCGATATCATGAACACTGAAGCTTTCTTT; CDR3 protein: CASSFDIMNTEAFF
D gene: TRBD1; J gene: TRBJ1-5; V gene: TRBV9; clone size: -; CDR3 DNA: TGTGCCAGCAGTCCGACAGGGGCTAACAATCAGCCCCAGCATTTT; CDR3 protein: CASSPTGANNQPQHF
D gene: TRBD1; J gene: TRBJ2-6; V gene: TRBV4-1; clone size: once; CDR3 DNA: TGCGCCAGCAGCCAAACAGGGGGCTCTGGGGCCAACGTCCTGACTTTC; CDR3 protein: CASSQTGGSGANVLTF
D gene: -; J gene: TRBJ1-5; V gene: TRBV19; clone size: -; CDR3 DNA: TGTGCCAGTAGTATAATAGGCAGGGAAAACCAGCCCCAGCATTTT; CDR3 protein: CASSIIGRENQPQHF
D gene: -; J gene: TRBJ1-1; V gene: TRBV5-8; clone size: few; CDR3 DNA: TGTGCCAGTCCCTCCCGGGTCGACCCGAACACTGAAGCTTTCTTT; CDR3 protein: CASPSRVDPNTEAFF
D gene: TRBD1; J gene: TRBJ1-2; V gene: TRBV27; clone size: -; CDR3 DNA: TGTGCCAGCAGTTCCCTCGTGGGGCAGGGGGTAGGATATGGCTACACCTTC; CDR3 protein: CASSSLVGQGVGYGYTF
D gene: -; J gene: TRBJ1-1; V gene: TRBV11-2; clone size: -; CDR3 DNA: TGTGCCAGCAGCCCCCTGACGGGGGCTGGCACTGAAGCTTTCTTT; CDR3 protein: CASSPLTGAGTEAFF
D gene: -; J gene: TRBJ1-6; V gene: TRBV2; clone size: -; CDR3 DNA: TGTGCCAGCAGTGAAACGGGAACTGAGCTCTATAATTCACCCCTCCACTTT; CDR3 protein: CASSETGTELYNSPLHF
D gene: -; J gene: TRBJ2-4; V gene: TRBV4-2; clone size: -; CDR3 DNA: TGTGCCAGCAGCCAAATCCTCAGGGGTCGAGCCAAAAACATTCAGTACTTC; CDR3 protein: CASSQILRGRAKNIQYF
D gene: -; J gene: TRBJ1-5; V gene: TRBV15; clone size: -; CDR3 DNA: TGTGCCACCAGCAGAGTTCCCCCCGATACCTATAGCAATCAGCCCCAGCATTTT; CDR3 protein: CATSRVPPDTYSNQPQHF
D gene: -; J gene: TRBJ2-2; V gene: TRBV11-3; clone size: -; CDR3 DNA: TGTGCCAGCAGCTTAGATTTATCGGGCGGGGAGCTGTTTTTT; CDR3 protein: CASSLDLSGGELFF
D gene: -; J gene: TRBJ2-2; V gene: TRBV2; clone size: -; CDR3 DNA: TGTGCCAGCAGGCCAGGGAACGCGAACACCGGGGAGCTGTTTTTT; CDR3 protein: CASRPGNANTGELFF
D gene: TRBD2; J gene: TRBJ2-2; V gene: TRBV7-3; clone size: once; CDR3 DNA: TGTGCCAGCAGCGAAAGGCTAGCGGGTGTGACCGGGGAGCTGTTTTTT; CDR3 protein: CASSERLAGVTGELFF
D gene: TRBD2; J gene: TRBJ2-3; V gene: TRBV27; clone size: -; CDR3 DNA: TGTGCCAGCAGTTTCCTAGCGGAGCCAGATACGCAGTATTTT; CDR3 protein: CASSFLAEPDTQYF
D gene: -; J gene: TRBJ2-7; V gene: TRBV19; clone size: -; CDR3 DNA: TGTGCCAGTAGTAGAGGGACACCTACCTACGAGCAGTACTTC; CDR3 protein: CASSRGTPTYEQYF
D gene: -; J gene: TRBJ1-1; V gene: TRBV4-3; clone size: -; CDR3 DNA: TGCGCCAGCAGCCGGGAGGGTGTGGGCACTGAAGCTTTCTTT; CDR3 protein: CASSREGVGTEAFF
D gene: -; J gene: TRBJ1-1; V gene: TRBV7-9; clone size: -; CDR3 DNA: TGTGCCAGCAGCTTGGCTTCCACTGAAGCTTTCTTT; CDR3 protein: CASSLASTEAFF